The subject of this entry is one T cell receptor beta chain. Its matching antigen is unknown. V dropped 7 bases and J dropped 3 bases, with 10 bases sitting between them. Germline assignment: CDR1 MDHEN and CDR2 SYDVKM. This CDR3 contains 13 residues. Profiled with immunoSEQ multiplex PCR; TCRdb holds only in-frame clones, not every one. The profile covers more than 9,500 clones, with about 95% appearing a single time and around 0.91% taken by the ten largest. This entry is derived from a study of T cells and Merkel cell carcinoma outcomes. Study conclusions and caveats: In Merkel cell carcinoma, repertoire and T-cell density reportedly predicted outcomes.

This chain connects TRBV28 to TRBJ1-5; D is unclear. The sequencing sample was made of tumor tissue from Merkel cell carcinoma. The TCR comes from a human donor with Merkel cell carcinoma. CDR3 protein: CASKSVNNQPQHF. Here the CDR3 DNA reads TGTGCCAGCAAATCTGTGAACAATCAGCCCCAGCATTTT.